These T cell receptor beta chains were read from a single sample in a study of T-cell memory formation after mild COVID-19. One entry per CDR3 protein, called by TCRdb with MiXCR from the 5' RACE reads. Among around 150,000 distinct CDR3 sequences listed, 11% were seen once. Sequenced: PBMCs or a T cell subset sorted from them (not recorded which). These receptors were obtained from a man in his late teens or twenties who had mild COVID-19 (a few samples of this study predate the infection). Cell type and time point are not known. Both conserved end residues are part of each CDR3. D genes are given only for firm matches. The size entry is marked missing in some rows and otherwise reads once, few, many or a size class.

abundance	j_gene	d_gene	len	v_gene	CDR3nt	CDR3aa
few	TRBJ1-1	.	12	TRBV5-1	TGCGCCAGCAGCGACTTAGACACTGAAGCTTTCTTT	CASSDLDTEAFF
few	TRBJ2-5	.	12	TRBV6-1	TGTGCCAGCGGTAACATATGGGAGACCCAGTACTTC	CASGNIWETQYF
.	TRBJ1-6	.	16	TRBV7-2	TGTGCCAGCAGCTTAATTGGTCTGAGGGCTAATTCACCCCTCCACTTT	CASSLIGLRANSPLHF
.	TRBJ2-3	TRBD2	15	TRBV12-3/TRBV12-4	TGTGCCAGCAGACGAGCGGGGGGGCCCGCAGATACGCAGTATTTT	CASRRAGGPADTQYF
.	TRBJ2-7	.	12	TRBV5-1	TGCGCCAGCAGCTCCGCAACCTCCAAGCAGTACTTC	CASSSATSKQYF
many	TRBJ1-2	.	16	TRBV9	TGTGCCAGCAGCGTAGAATATCCGGAGGGCCGTTATGGCTACACCTTC	CASSVEYPEGRYGYTF
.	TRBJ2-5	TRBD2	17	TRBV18	TGTGCCAGCTCGTCCGGGACTAGCGGGTCCGGGGAAGAGACCCAGTACTTC	CASSSGTSGSGEETQYF
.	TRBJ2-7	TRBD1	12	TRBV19	TGTGCCGGCCGACAGGGGCGGTACGAGCAGTACTTC	CAGRQGRYEQYF
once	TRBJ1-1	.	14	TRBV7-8	TGTGCCAGCAGCAACAGGGAGGGTGAAACTGAAGCTTTCTTT	CASSNREGETEAFF
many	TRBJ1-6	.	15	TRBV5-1	TGCGCCAGCAGGAGGGACAACTCCTATAATTCACCCCTCCACTTT	CASRRDNSYNSPLHF
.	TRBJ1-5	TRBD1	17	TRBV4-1	TGCGCCAGCAGCCCGAGGAGGGACAGGGGCACGATTGTGCCCCAGCATTTT	CASSPRRDRGTIVPQHF
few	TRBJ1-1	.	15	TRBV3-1	TGTGCCAGCAGCCTACCTGGGGCCTTGAACACTGAAGCTTTCTTT	CASSLPGALNTEAFF
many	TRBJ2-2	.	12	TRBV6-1	TGTGCCAGCAGTGATTGGACCCGGGAGCTGTTTTTT	CASSDWTRELFF
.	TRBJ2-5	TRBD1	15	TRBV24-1	TGTGCCACCAGTGAAACCGGCGGGACAGGGGAGACCCAGTACTTC	CATSETGGTGETQYF
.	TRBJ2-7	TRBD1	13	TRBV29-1	TGCAGCGCCGGTAGGACAGGGGACTACGAGCAGTACTTC	CSAGRTGDYEQYF
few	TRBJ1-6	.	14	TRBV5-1	TGCGCCAGCAGCTTGGGTGACACCAGGTCACCCCTCCACTTT	CASSLGDTRSPLHF